This T cell receptor (beta chain) came from a study of blood T cell repertoires in COVID-19. Study overall: Italy, Spain and the United States were the sources of the convalescent and acute COVID-19 samples.

V was cut by 6 bases and J by 8 bases, with 10 bases left in between. Germline V lookup: CDR1 MRHNA, CDR2 SNTAGT. The CDR3 consists of 12 residues. In the original processing: How many nucleated cells were present was estimated from reference gene primer amplification. Some clones are missing from TCRdb's copy, which holds only in-frame ones; the method was immunoSEQ multiplex PCR. That table furnishes V, J and clone size, whereas the DNA furnished D and trimming. Altogether over 100,000 clones are present, roughly four fifths being singletons, with the ten largest covering 7.9%. Source material: peripheral blood. The chain couples TRBV6-4 to TRBJ2-2; D unresolved. This sequence originates from a man between 65 and 79 years old with acute or convalescent COVID-19. The CDR3 reads CASRQALGELFF. In nucleotides, the CDR3 is TGTGCCAGCAGGCAGGCCTTGGGGGAGCTGTTTTTT.